A selection of T cell receptor beta chains follows, all from one sample in a study of cytomegalovirus exposure and HLA in healthy donors. Measured with immunoSEQ multiplex PCR; TCRdb has only the in-frame clones, and not every one. This sample has roughly 150,000 clones; around 86% occur once, and the top ten carry approximately 8.7%. The sample consisted of PBMCs. These receptors came from a man younger than 35 in good health and CMV-seropositive. Both conserved end residues are part of each CDR3. The D gene is left open where the match is weak. A row's size may be missing; if present it is once, few, many or a size class.

D gene	V gene	J gene	clone size	CDR3 DNA	CDR3 protein
TRBD1	TRBV10-3	TRBJ2-7	.	TGTGCCATCAGTGAGTCTCCCGGGACAGGGTTGCGGGAGCAGTACTTC	CAISESPGTGLREQYF
TRBD1	TRBV30	TRBJ1-3	.	TGTGCCTGGAGTCCCCGGGACAGGGGTGGAAACACCATATATTTT	CAWSPRDRGGNTIYF
TRBD1	TRBV5-1	TRBJ2-5	.	TGCGCCAGCAGCTTGGGGTCGACAGGGGGAGAGACCCAGTACTTC	CASSLGSTGGETQYF
.	TRBV13	TRBJ2-2	.	TGTGCCAGCCACGGTAGCGGTTTGGGCAACCGTCTGGAGCTGTTTTTT	CASHGSGLGNRLELFF
.	TRBV2	TRBJ2-7	.	TGTGCCAGCAGGGCCGACAGCGTGTCGTCCTACGAGCAGTACTTC	CASRADSVSSYEQYF
TRBD1	TRBV10-1	TRBJ2-1	few	TGCGCCAGCAGCGGAGTGGGACAGGGCCTCAATGAGCAGTTCTTC	CASSGVGQGLNEQFF
TRBD2	TRBV6-1	TRBJ2-1	.	TGTGCCAGCAGTGAGTTTAGCGGGGGGGCCTTGAATGAGCAGTTCTTC	CASSEFSGGALNEQFF
.	TRBV4-1	TRBJ1-5	.	TGCGCCAGCAGCCACAGACCGGGAAATCAGCCCCAGCATTTT	CASSHRPGNQPQHF
.	TRBV2	TRBJ1-1	.	TGTGCCAGCAGTATTGGCCCTTTGAACACTGAAGCTTTCTTT	CASSIGPLNTEAFF
TRBD1	TRBV2	TRBJ1-3	.	TGTGCCAGCAGGCCAATACAGGGGAACTCTGGAAACACCATATATTTT	CASRPIQGNSGNTIYF
.	TRBV4-1	TRBJ1-5	.	TGCGCCAGCAGCCAAGAGGTGCAGCGAAATCAGCCCCAGCATTTT	CASSQEVQRNQPQHF
.	TRBV7-2	TRBJ2-7	.	TGTGCCAGCAGCTTAGGTCGCCAGGAGCAGTACTTC	CASSLGRQEQYF
TRBD1	TRBV6-6	TRBJ2-2	.	TGTGCCAGCAGAACCTTCGGGACAGGGAGGGCCGGGGAGCTGTTTTTT	CASRTFGTGRAGELFF
TRBD1	TRBV2	TRBJ1-5	.	TGTGCCAGCAGTAAGGACAGGGTCGCCAATCAGCCCCAGCATTTT	CASSKDRVANQPQHF
TRBD1	TRBV7-7	TRBJ1-4	.	TGTGCCAGCAGCAACCGGGACAGGGGACTGGCTCCCACGGCACGGACTAATGAAAAACTGTTTTTT	CASSNRDRGLAPTARTNEKLFF
.	TRBV14	TRBJ1-2	.	TGTGCCAGCAGCCACCATCCTAACTATGGCTACACCTTC	CASSHHPNYGYTF
TRBD2	TRBV19	TRBJ2-7	.	TGTGCCAGTAGTACCACCGGACTAGCGGGGCCCTACGAGCAGTACTTC	CASSTTGLAGPYEQYF
.	TRBV29-1	TRBJ2-7	.	TGCAGCGTCGCGGGACAGACCTACGAGCAGTACTTC	CSVAGQTYEQYF
.	TRBV7-2	TRBJ1-2	once	TGTGCCAGCAGCTTGGCGGTTTCTAACTATGGCTACACCTTC	CASSLAVSNYGYTF
TRBD2	TRBV19	TRBJ2-1	few	TGTGCCAGTAGTATTGAGGGGACTACCTACAATGAGCAGTTCTTC	CASSIEGTTYNEQFF
TRBD1	TRBV6-5	TRBJ2-2	.	TGTGCCAGCAGTTTCCGGACAGGGCGAACCGGGGAGCTGTTTTTT	CASSFRTGRTGELFF
TRBD1	TRBV2	TRBJ1-2	once	TGTGCCAGCAGTCGGACAGGGATGTCGTATGGCTACACCTTC	CASSRTGMSYGYTF
.	TRBV5-1	TRBJ2-1	once	TGCGCCAGCAGCTTAGGAGGGGCATCCTACAATGAGCAGTTCTTC	CASSLGGASYNEQFF
.	TRBV25-1	TRBJ1-4	.	TGTGCCAGCAGTGAGGCGGGAGTAACTAATGAAAAACTGTTTTTT	CASSEAGVTNEKLFF
TRBD1	TRBV27	TRBJ1-4	.	TGTGCCAGCAGTTCAGGGGGTTCAACTAATGAAAAACTGTTTTTT	CASSSGGSTNEKLFF
TRBD2	TRBV28	TRBJ2-1	.	TGTGCCAGCACCCCCGGGGGACTAGCGGTTTACAATGAGCAGTTCTTC	CASTPGGLAVYNEQFF
TRBD1	TRBV14	TRBJ1-5	.	TGTGCCAGCAGCCGGGACAGGGGGACGCCCCAGCATTTT	CASSRDRGTPQHF
.	TRBV7-9	TRBJ1-3	.	TGTGCCAGCAGCTTGGACAGATCCGCATCTCAATTT	CASSLDRSASQF